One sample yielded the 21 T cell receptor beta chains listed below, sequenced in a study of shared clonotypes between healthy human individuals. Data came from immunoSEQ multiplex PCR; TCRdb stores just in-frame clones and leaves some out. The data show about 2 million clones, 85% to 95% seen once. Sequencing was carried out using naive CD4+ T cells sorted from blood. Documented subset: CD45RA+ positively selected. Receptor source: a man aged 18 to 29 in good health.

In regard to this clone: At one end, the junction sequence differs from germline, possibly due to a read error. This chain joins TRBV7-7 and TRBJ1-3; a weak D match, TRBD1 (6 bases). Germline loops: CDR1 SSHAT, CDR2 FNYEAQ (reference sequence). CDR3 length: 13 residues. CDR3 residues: CASSLVLGGTIYF. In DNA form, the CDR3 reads TGTGCTAGCAGCTTAGTGTTAGGGGGAACCATATATTTT. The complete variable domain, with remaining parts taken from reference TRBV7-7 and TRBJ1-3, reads GAGVSQSPRYKVTKRGQDVTLRCDPISSHATLYWYQQALGQGPEFLTYFNYEAQPDKSGLPSDRFSAERPEGSISTLTIQRTEQRDSAMYRCASSLVLGGTIYFGEGSWLTVV.

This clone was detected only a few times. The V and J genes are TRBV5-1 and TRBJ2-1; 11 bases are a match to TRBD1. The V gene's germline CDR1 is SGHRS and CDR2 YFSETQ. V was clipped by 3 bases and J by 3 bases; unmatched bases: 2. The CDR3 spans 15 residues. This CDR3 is CASSYGTGGYNEQFF. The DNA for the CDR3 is TGCGCCAGCAGCTACGGGACAGGGGGCTACAATGAGCAGTTCTTC.

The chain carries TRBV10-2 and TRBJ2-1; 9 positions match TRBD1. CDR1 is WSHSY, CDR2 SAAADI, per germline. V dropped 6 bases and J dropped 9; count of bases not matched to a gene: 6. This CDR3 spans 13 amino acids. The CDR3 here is CASSQQGASEQFF. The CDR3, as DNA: TGCGCCAGCAGCCAACAGGGGGCGAGTGAGCAGTTCTTC.

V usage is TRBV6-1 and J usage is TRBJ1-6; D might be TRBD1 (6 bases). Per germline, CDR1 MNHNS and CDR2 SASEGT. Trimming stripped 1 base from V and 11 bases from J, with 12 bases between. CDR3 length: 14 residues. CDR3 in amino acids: CASSEVGGRTPLHF. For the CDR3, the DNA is TGTGCCAGCAGTGAAGTTGGGGGGCGGACACCCCTCCACTTT.

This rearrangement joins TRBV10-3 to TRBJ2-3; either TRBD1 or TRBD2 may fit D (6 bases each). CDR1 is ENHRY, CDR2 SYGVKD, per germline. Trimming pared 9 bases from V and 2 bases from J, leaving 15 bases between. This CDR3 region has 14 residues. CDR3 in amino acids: CAIGGGVVTDTQYF. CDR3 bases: TGTGCCATTGGAGGGGGAGTCGTCACAGATACGCAGTATTTT.

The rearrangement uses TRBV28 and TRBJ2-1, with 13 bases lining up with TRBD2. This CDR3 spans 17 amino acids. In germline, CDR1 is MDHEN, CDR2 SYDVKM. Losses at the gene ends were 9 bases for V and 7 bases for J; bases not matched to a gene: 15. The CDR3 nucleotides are TGTGCCAGTCCCCCTGCGGGACTAGCGGGGAGCTTAAATGAGCAGTTCTTC. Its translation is CASPPAGLAGSLNEQFF.

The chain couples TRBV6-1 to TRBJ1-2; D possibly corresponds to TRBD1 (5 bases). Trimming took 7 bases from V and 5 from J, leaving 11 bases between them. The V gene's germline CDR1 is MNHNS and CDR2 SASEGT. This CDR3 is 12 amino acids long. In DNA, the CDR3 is TGTGCCAGCACCCGGGACTCTTATGGCTACACCTTC. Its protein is CASTRDSYGYTF.

Written as DNA, the CDR3 is TGTGCCAGCAGTTTTATTCCGGGGGGATATAGCAATCAGCCCCAGCATTTT. Translation: CASSFIPGGYSNQPQHF. J is TRBJ1-5 and V is TRBV28; D may be TRBD1 (5 bases). The germline CDR1 and CDR2 sequences are MDHEN and SYDVKM. CDR3 size: 17 residues. Trimming removed 3 bases at V and 0 bases at J, with 15 bases between.

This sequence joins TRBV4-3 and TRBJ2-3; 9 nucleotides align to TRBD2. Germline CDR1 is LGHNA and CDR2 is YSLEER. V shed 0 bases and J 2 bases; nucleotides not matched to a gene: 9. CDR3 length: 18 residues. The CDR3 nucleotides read TGCGCCAGCAGCCAAGATAGGGGGACTAGCCAGACCACAGATACGCAGTATTTT. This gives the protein CASSQDRGTSQTTDTQYF.

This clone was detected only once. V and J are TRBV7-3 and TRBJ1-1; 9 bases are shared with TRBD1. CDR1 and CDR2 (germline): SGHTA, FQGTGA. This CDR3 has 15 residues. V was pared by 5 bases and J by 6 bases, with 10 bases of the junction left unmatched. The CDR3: CASSPTQGARAEAFF. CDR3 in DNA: TGTGCCAGCAGCCCGACACAGGGGGCGAGGGCTGAAGCTTTCTTT. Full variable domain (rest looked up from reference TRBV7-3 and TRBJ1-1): GAGVSQTPSNKVTEKGKYVELRCDPISGHTALYWYRQSLGQGPEFLIYFQGTGAADDSGLPNDRFFAVRPEGSVSTLKIQRTERGDSAVYLCASSPTQGARAEAFFGQGTRLTVV.

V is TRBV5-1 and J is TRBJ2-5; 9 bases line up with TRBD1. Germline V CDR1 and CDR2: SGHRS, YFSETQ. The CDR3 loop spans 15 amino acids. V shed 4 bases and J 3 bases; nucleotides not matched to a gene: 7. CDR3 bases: TGCGCCAGCAGCACCGGGACAGGGAAAGAAGAGACCCAGTACTTC. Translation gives CASSTGTGKEETQYF.

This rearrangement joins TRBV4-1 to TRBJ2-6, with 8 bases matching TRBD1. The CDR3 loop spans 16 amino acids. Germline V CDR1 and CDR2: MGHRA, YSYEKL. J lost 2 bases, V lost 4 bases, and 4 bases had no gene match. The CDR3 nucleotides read TGCGCCAGCAGCCCAACGGACAGGGCTGGGGCCAACGTCCTGACTTTC. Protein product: CASSPTDRAGANVLTF.

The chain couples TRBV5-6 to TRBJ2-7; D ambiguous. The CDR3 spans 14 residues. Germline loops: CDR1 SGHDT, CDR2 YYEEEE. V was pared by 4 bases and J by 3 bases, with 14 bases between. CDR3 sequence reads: CASSEGHYLYEQYF. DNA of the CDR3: TGTGCCAGCAGCGAAGGGCACTATCTCTACGAGCAGTACTTC.

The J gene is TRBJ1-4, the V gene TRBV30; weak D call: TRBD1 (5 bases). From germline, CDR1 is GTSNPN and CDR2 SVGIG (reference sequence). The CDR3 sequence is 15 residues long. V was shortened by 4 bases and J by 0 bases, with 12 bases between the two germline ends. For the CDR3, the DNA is TGTGCCTGGACCGGGACCGCTGCAACTAATGAAAAACTGTTTTTT. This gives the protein CAWTGTAATNEKLFF.

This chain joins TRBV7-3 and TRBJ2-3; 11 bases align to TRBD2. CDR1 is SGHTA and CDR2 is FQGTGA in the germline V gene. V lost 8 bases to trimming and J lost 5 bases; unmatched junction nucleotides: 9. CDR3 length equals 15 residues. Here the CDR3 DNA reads TGTGCCAGCGCCCTTAGCGGGGGGGCCGGAGATACGCAGTATTTT. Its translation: CASALSGGAGDTQYF.

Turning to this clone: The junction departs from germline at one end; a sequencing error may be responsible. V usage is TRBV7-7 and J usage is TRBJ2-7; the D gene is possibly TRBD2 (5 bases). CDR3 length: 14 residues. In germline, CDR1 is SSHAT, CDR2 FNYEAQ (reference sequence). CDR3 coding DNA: TGTGCTAGCAGCTTTCCCGTGGACTCGCTAGAGCAGTACTTC. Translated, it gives CASSFPVDSLEQYF.

The DNA of the CDR3 is TGTGCCAGTAGTATATCCCGGGGCCTCACCTCAGGGGAGACCCAGTACTTC. It encodes CASSISRGLTSGETQYF. The rearrangement uses TRBV19 and TRBJ2-5; D could derive from TRBD1 or TRBD2 (5 bases each). The CDR3 is 17 residues long. Trimming took off 2 bases at V and 5 bases at J, with 21 bases between the two ends. Germline lookup yields CDR1 LNHDA and CDR2 SQIVND (reference sequence).

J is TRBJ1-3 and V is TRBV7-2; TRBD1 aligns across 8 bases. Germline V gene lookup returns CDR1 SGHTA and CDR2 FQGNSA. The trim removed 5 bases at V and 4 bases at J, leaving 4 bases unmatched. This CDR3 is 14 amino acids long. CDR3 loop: CASSARQGGNTIYF. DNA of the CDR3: TGTGCCAGCAGCGCCCGACAGGGGGGAAACACCATATATTTT.

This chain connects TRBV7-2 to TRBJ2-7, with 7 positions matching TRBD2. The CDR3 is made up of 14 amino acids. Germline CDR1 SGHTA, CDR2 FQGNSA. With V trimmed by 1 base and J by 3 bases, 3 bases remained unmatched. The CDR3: CASSLVGLDYEQYF. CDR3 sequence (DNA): TGTGCCAGCAGCTTAGTAGGACTAGACTACGAGCAGTACTTC.

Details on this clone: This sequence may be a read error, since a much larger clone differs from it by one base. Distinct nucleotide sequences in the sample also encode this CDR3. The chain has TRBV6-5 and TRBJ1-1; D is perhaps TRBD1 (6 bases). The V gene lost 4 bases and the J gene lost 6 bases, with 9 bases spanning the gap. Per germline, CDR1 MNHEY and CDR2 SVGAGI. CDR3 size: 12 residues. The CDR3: CASSFRGSEAFF. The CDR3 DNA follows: TGTGCCAGCAGTTTCAGGGGATCTGAAGCTTTCTTT.

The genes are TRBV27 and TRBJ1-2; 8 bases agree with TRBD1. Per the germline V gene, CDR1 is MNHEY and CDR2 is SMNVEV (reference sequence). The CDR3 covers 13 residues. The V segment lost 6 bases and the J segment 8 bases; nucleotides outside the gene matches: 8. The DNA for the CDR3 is TGTGCCAGCAGGTCCCAGGGGGCTAGCGGCTACACCTTC. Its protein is CASRSQGASGYTF.